The sequence of this T cell receptor (beta chain) was determined in a study of cytomegalovirus exposure and HLA in healthy donors. The donors were members of the roughly 120-subject validation cohort (separate from the approximately 670-subject first cohort). Produced via immunoSEQ multiplex PCR; TCRdb's table is partial and in-frame only. The sample holds some 170,000 clones, around nine tenths seen once. This clone was detected once. Antigen: not known. Notes on the study in general: Reports credit the classifier with highly specific, highly sensitive diagnosis of cytomegalovirus status.

The TCR originated in a woman in her late teens or twenties in good health and CMV-seropositive. What was sequenced was PBMCs.

Written as DNA, the CDR3 is TGTGCCAGCAGCGTAGGTGGCTTCACCGGGGAGCTGTTTTTT. Amino acids: CASSVGGFTGELFF. The chain combines TRBV9 with TRBJ2-2; D gene ambiguous. The CDR3 length is 14 residues. CDR1 SGDLS and CDR2 YYNGEE come from the germline V gene. V was pared by 0 bases and J by 4 bases, with 7 bases between.